This is a list of T cell receptor beta chains from one sample in a study of T cells expressing NK-cell markers. TCRdb reworked the 5' RACE reads into one entry per CDR3 protein, no DNA. The specimen's table records some 390,000 distinct CDR3 sequences. The material sequenced was blood T cells: a sorted CD56 or NKG2C T cell subset, CD4+ or CD8+ T cells, or bulk PBMC T cells (not recorded which). Receptors were obtained from a woman between 45 and 65 years old in good health. The CDR3 runs from the conserved cysteine through the conserved F or W.

>TRBV7-9|TRBJ1-4
CASSPPDSESEKLFF
>TRBV4-1|TRBJ2-7
CASSFGTGAGYEQYF
>TRBV12-3/TRBV12-4|TRBJ1-2
CASSLSGGAPYGYTF
>TRBV10-3|TRBJ2-1
CAISELVNEQFF
>TRBV5-1|TRBJ2-4
CASSFGSSQNIQYF
>TRBV13|TRBJ2-1
CASSLVGLAYNEQFF
>TRBV5-1|TRBJ2-3
CASKDGADTQYF
>TRBV5-1|TRBJ2-7
CASSPELPGQLYEQYF
>TRBV12-3/TRBV12-4|TRBJ2-1
CASSLRAPRPEQFF
>TRBV6-6|TRBJ1-1
CASSSPGHYMNTEAFF